Listed below are T cell receptor beta chains from one sample, sequenced in a study of blood T cell repertoires in COVID-19. Profiling relied on immunoSEQ multiplex PCR, and the TCRdb table lists in-frame clones only, not all of them. The sample records more than 300,000 clones, around nine tenths being singletons. The sample comprised PBMCs or T cells enriched from blood (not recorded which). The receptors here all came from a woman aged 25 to 45 who had recovered from COVID-19. Each CDR3 is given with its conserved first and last residue. The order of the fields is D gene, V gene, J gene, clone size, CDR3 protein, CDR3 DNA. D genes are given only for firm matches. Rows may omit the clone size; those that give it use once, few, many or a size class.

d_gene: TRBD1; v_gene: TRBV6-1; j_gene: TRBJ1-4; abundance: NA; CDR3aa: CASSDVGGLSEKLFF; CDR3nt: TGTGCCAGCAGTGATGTAGGGGGCCTTAGTGAAAAACTGTTTTTT
d_gene: NA; v_gene: TRBV6-1; j_gene: TRBJ1-5; abundance: NA; CDR3aa: CASSEGDSNQPQHF; CDR3nt: TGTGCCAGCAGTGAAGGAGATAGCAATCAGCCCCAGCATTTT
d_gene: NA; v_gene: TRBV21-1; j_gene: TRBJ1-2; abundance: NA; CDR3aa: CASSKGRVAGIYGYTF; CDR3nt: TGTGCCAGCAGCAAAGGTAGGGTGGCAGGGATCTATGGCTACACCTTC
d_gene: TRBD1; v_gene: TRBV7-6; j_gene: TRBJ1-4; abundance: NA; CDR3aa: CASSLAVSGTVNEKLFF; CDR3nt: TGTGCCAGCAGCTTAGCAGTATCAGGGACAGTGAATGAAAAACTGTTTTTT
d_gene: TRBD2; v_gene: TRBV5-1; j_gene: TRBJ2-3; abundance: NA; CDR3aa: CASSPPGLDTDTQYF; CDR3nt: TGCGCCAGCAGCCCGCCGGGACTAGACACAGATACGCAGTATTTT
d_gene: TRBD1; v_gene: TRBV27; j_gene: TRBJ1-5; abundance: NA; CDR3aa: CASSGAATGNNQPQHF; CDR3nt: TGTGCCTCCTCGGGAGCCGCGACAGGGAACAATCAGCCCCAGCATTTT
d_gene: TRBD2; v_gene: TRBV7-2; j_gene: TRBJ2-7; abundance: NA; CDR3aa: CASSFRGGDEQYF; CDR3nt: TGTGCCAGCAGCTTTCGCGGGGGAGACGAGCAGTACTTC
d_gene: NA; v_gene: TRBV11-3; j_gene: TRBJ2-1; abundance: few; CDR3aa: CASSLYYVGSEQFF; CDR3nt: TGTGCCAGCAGCTTGTACTATGTGGGGAGTGAGCAGTTCTTC
d_gene: TRBD1; v_gene: TRBV7-9; j_gene: TRBJ2-7; abundance: medium-sized; CDR3aa: CASSSRDTGTGYEQYF; CDR3nt: TGTGCCAGCAGCTCGCGAGATACCGGGACAGGTTACGAGCAGTACTTC
d_gene: NA; v_gene: TRBV5-1; j_gene: TRBJ1-2; abundance: NA; CDR3aa: CASSLWGQKNYGYTF; CDR3nt: TGCGCCAGCAGCTTGTGGGGGCAGAAAAACTATGGCTACACCTTC
d_gene: NA; v_gene: TRBV11-2; j_gene: TRBJ1-2; abundance: NA; CDR3aa: CASSLNRANYGYTF; CDR3nt: TGTGCCAGCAGCTTAAACAGGGCTAACTATGGCTACACCTTC
d_gene: NA; v_gene: TRBV9; j_gene: TRBJ2-2; abundance: NA; CDR3aa: CASSVDLRGGTGELFF; CDR3nt: TGTGCCAGCAGCGTAGACTTGCGGGGAGGCACCGGGGAGCTGTTTTTT
d_gene: NA; v_gene: TRBV5-1; j_gene: TRBJ2-5; abundance: NA; CDR3aa: CASTTTPYQETQYF; CDR3nt: TGCGCCAGCACCACGACACCGTACCAAGAGACCCAGTACTTC
d_gene: NA; v_gene: TRBV30; j_gene: TRBJ1-3; abundance: NA; CDR3aa: CAWSVEGNTIYF; CDR3nt: TGTGCCTGGAGTGTGGAGGGAAACACCATATATTTT
d_gene: NA; v_gene: TRBV5-6; j_gene: TRBJ2-7; abundance: NA; CDR3aa: CASSLVRNYEQYF; CDR3nt: TGTGCCAGCAGCTTAGTCAGAAACTACGAGCAGTACTTC
d_gene: TRBD1; v_gene: TRBV12-5; j_gene: TRBJ2-7; abundance: NA; CDR3aa: CASGLGQGAYEQYF; CDR3nt: TGTGCTAGTGGTTTGGGACAGGGGGCCTACGAGCAGTACTTC
d_gene: NA; v_gene: TRBV29-1; j_gene: TRBJ1-4; abundance: NA; CDR3aa: CSVAGGGGEKLFF; CDR3nt: TGCAGCGTTGCGGGGGGAGGCGGTGAAAAACTGTTTTTT
d_gene: NA; v_gene: TRBV6-5; j_gene: TRBJ2-1; abundance: NA; CDR3aa: CASSLELYNEQFF; CDR3nt: TGTGCCAGCAGCCTCGAACTATACAATGAGCAGTTCTTC
d_gene: NA; v_gene: TRBV11-1; j_gene: TRBJ2-5; abundance: NA; CDR3aa: CASSLRRGLQETQYF; CDR3nt: TGTGCCAGCAGCTTAAGGAGGGGGCTCCAAGAGACCCAGTACTTC
d_gene: NA; v_gene: TRBV5-6; j_gene: TRBJ1-2; abundance: NA; CDR3aa: CASSLDSWSGYTF; CDR3nt: TGTGCCAGCAGCTTGGACTCCTGGAGCGGCTACACCTTC